The 16 T cell receptor beta chains presented below share a single source sample, sequenced in a study of T cell changes during pregnancy in multiple sclerosis. Clones were sequenced by immunoSEQ multiplex PCR, and TCRdb holds only the in-frame ones, with some missing. The table records approximately 50,000 clones, roughly nine tenths of them present only once. The material was CD4+ T cells from peripheral blood mononuclear cells, obtained after pregnancy. The receptors come from a female donor with multiple sclerosis, enrolled in a pregnancy study.

This chain joins TRBV19 and TRBJ1-5, with D unclear. This CDR3 contains 15 residues. Germline assignment: CDR1 LNHDA and CDR2 SQIVND (reference sequence). Deletions cut 7 bases from V and 3 bases from J, with 16 bases between. The CDR3 sequence: CASTARRGFNQPQHF. CDR3 coding DNA: TGTGCCAGTACCGCTCGGCGCGGATTCAATCAGCCCCAGCATTTT.

The gene calls are TRBV5-6 and TRBJ2-7, with 9 bases that match TRBD2. V lost 4 bases, J lost 5 bases, and 13 bases stayed unmatched. Germline CDR1 and CDR2: SGHDT and YYEEEE. This CDR3 contains 16 residues. The CDR3 DNA follows: TGTGCCAGCAGCCCCCTCGAGGCTAGCGGGAAAAACGAGCAGTACTTC. It is translated as CASSPLEASGKNEQYF.

The rearrangement uses TRBV2 and TRBJ2-7, with D perhaps TRBD1 (6 bases). CDR1 is SNHLY and CDR2 is FYNNEI in the germline V gene. The CDR3 consists of 14 residues. V shed 6 bases and J shed 0 bases, with 12 bases lying between them. This chain's CDR3 is CASSRLQGSYEQYF. CDR3 nucleotides: TGTGCCAGCAGCCGCTTACAGGGCTCCTACGAGCAGTACTTC.

This clone was seen a few times. One junction end disagrees with the germline gene, perhaps due to a read error. The CDR3 spells CASSIPLAGASSNEQFF. CDR3 coding DNA: TGTGCCAGCAGCATACCACTAGCGGGGGCCTCCTCCAATGAGCAGTTCTTC. This sequence joins TRBV13 and TRBJ2-1, with 11 bases that match TRBD2. Germline V gives CDR1 PRHDT, CDR2 FYEKMQ (reference sequence). The CDR3 is 17 amino acids. The complete variable domain, with remaining parts taken from reference TRBV13 and TRBJ2-1, reads AAGVIQSPRHLIKEKRETATLKCYPIPRHDTVYWYQQGPGQDPQFLISFYEKMQSDKGSIPDRFSAQQFSDYHSELNMSSLELGDSALYFCASSIPLAGASSNEQFFGPGTRLTVL.

The V call is TRBV7-7, the J call TRBJ2-1; 7 nucleotides line up with TRBD2. The germline gives CDR1 SSHAT, CDR2 FNYEAQ (reference sequence). J lost 1 base, V lost 4 bases, and 4 bases had no gene match. The CDR3 runs to 15 residues. CDR3 in DNA: TGTGCCAGCAGCTCTGCGGGAGCGTCCTACAATGAGCAGTTCTTC. It specifies CASSSAGASYNEQFF.

The gene calls are TRBV13 and TRBJ2-7; 9 bases fit TRBD2. The trim removed 2 bases at V and 5 bases at J, leaving 10 bases unmatched. The CDR3 consists of 16 residues. The V gene's germline CDR1 is PRHDT and CDR2 FYEKMQ (reference sequence). In DNA, the CDR3 is TGTGCCAGCAGCTTACGAGGGCTAGCGGGATCCGACGAGCAGTACTTC. This gives the protein CASSLRGLAGSDEQYF.

This chain uses TRBV30 with TRBJ1-2; 10 nucleotides agree with TRBD1. The CDR3 is 12 amino acids. Germline trimming cut 3 bases from V and 12 bases from J; bases unmatched to any gene: 7. The germline CDR1 and CDR2 sequences are GTSNPN and SVGIG (reference sequence). CDR3 sequence (DNA): TGTGCCTGGAGCGCTGGGGACAGGGGACACACCTTC. Its protein product is CAWSAGDRGHTF.

This clone was counted once. The chain combines TRBV5-1 with TRBJ2-1; 14 bases are a match to TRBD2. The CDR3 is 17 residues long. CDR1 is SGHRS, CDR2 YFSETQ, per germline. J was trimmed by 6 bases and V by 0 bases; bases with no gene match: 5. The CDR3 protein is CASSLEGLAGVRNEQFF. The DNA of the CDR3 is TGCGCCAGCAGCTTGGAGGGACTAGCGGGAGTACGCAATGAGCAGTTCTTC. Filled out from reference TRBV5-1 and TRBJ2-1, the complete variable domain reads KAGVTQTPRYLIKTRGQQVTLSCSPISGHRSVSWYQQTPGQGLQFLFEYFSETQRNKGNFPGRFSGRQFSNSRSEMNVSTLELGDSALYLCASSLEGLAGVRNEQFFGPGTRLTVL.

The rearrangement links TRBV2 to TRBJ2-3; D is undetermined. Germline V gives CDR1 SNHLY, CDR2 FYNNEI. Between the trimmed V and J ends, which lost 7 bases and 6 bases, there was a span of 11 bases. The CDR3 length is 12 residues. The CDR3 coding sequence is TGTGCCAGCACCTCGAACTCGGATACGCAGTATTTT. This translates into CASTSNSDTQYF.

In nucleotides, the CDR3 is TGTGCCAGTAGCGACCCTCGACAGGGTACTTTACGGGAGCAGTTCTTC. This sequence encodes CASSDPRQGTLREQFF. The rearrangement joins TRBV19 to TRBJ2-1; 7 bases are shared with TRBD1. Per the germline V gene, CDR1 is LNHDA and CDR2 is SQIVND (reference sequence). The trim removed 6 bases at V and 10 bases at J, leaving 18 bases unmatched. This CDR3 is 16 amino acids long.

The V and J genes are TRBV6-9 and TRBJ2-4; TRBD2 is a possible D gene (6 bases). This CDR3 comprises 18 residues. CDR1 MNHGY and CDR2 SVAAGI come from the germline V gene. The V end lost 2 bases, the J end lost 4 bases, and 21 bases lay between the germline ends. CDR3 region: CASSYPGELTRAKNIQYF. The CDR3 DNA is TGTGCCAGCAGTTATCCAGGAGAACTGACTAGAGCAAAAAACATTCAGTACTTC.

DNA for the CDR3: TGTGCCAGTACCCAACTAGCGGGAGGGGCCAATGAGCAGTTCTTC. Protein: CASTQLAGGANEQFF. The chain employs TRBV19 and TRBJ2-1; 13 nucleotides agree with TRBD2. With 7 bases clipped from V and 6 bases from J, the junction kept 6 bases outside the gene matches. Per the germline V gene, CDR1 is LNHDA and CDR2 is SQIVND (reference sequence). The CDR3 has 15 residues.

This sequence joins TRBV5-1 and TRBJ2-5; D is perhaps TRBD2 (7 bases). This CDR3 has 15 amino acids. CDR1 is SGHRS and CDR2 is YFSETQ in the germline V gene. With 4 bases removed from V and 4 bases from J, the gap between germline ends came to 17 bases. The chain's CDR3 is CASSRGAGEAETQYF. The CDR3 DNA reads TGCGCCAGCAGCCGGGGGGCGGGAGAAGCAGAGACCCAGTACTTC.

This clone was seen once. The CDR3 region is CASSFDRTSYEQYF. The CDR3 DNA follows: TGTGCCAGCAGCTTCGACAGGACCTCCTACGAGCAGTACTTC. The rearrangement joins TRBV7-2 to TRBJ2-7, with D possibly TRBD1 on 6 matching bases. This CDR3 comprises 14 residues. Trimming took off 3 bases at V and 0 bases at J, with 9 bases between the two ends. Germline V gene sequence: CDR1 SGHTA, CDR2 FQGNSA. The full variable domain, with the rest looked up from reference TRBV7-2 and TRBJ2-7, is GAGVSQSPSNKVTEKGKDVELRCDPISGHTALYWYRQSLGQGLEFLIYFQGNSAPDKSGLPSDRFSAERTGGSVSTLTIQRTQQEDSAVYLCASSFDRTSYEQYFGPGTRLTVT.

The J gene is TRBJ2-1, the V gene TRBV7-2, with TRBD2 identical over 15 bases. The trim removed 4 bases at V and 7 bases at J, leaving 8 bases unmatched. CDR1 is SGHTA, CDR2 FQGNSA, per germline. This CDR3 has 17 amino acids. This CDR3 is CASSSRTSGRASNEQFF. The CDR3, as DNA: TGTGCCAGCAGCTCTCGGACTAGCGGGAGGGCCAGTAATGAGCAGTTCTTC.

This chain uses TRBV7-9 with TRBJ2-3; D might be TRBD2 (6 bases). With 4 bases removed from V and 3 bases from J, the gap between germline ends came to 14 bases. The CDR3 has 15 residues. Per the germline V gene, CDR1 is SEHNR and CDR2 is FQNEAQ (reference sequence). The CDR3 sequence: CASSSRLEATDTQYF. DNA for the CDR3: TGTGCCAGCAGCTCAAGACTAGAAGCTACAGATACGCAGTATTTT.